This TCR beta chain appears in the sequencing data of a study of monozygotic twins with cystic fibrosis. Assay: immunoSEQ multiplex PCR; the TCRdb copy retains only in-frame clones and omits some. The table has under 40,000 clones, 90% to 97% seen once. Sequenced sample: blood. The sequence was obtained from a girl aged 2-10 years with cystic fibrosis.

This chain's CDR3 is CASSKAPLLGRYSNQPQHF. The CDR3 nucleotides are TGTGCCAGCAGCAAAGCCCCGCTGTTAGGGAGATATAGCAATCAGCCCCAGCATTTT. The V gene is TRBV21-1, the J gene TRBJ1-5. TRBV21-1 is a recognized pseudogene. The CDR3 loop spans 19 amino acids.